The 21 T cell receptor beta chains below were found in one sample sequenced in a study of T-cell reconstitution after alpha-beta-depleted transplantation in children. Construction of the TCRbeta library involved unique molecular identifiers. MiXCR was run by TCRdb on the PCR reads, yielding one entry per CDR3 protein. The sample holds about 260,000 distinct CDR3 sequences, approximately 10% seen once. The material was peripheral blood, obtained 180 days after TCRalphabeta/CD19-depleted stem cell transplant. These receptors originate from a male patient aged 2-9 years who had a stem cell transplant for chronic granulomatous disease, so the T cells may come from the graft donor.

This clonotype was observed a handful of times. The chain carries TRBV12-3 or TRBV12-4 and TRBJ2-5, with TRBD1 matching 8 bases. The CDR3 covers 15 residues. V lost 5 bases and J lost 5; bases outside the gene matches: 10. The CDR3 loop reads CASSPGQGMDETQYF. The DNA of the CDR3 is TGTGCCAGCAGTCCCGGACAGGGAATGGATGAGACCCAGTACTTC.

This rearrangement joins TRBV7-9 to TRBJ2-3; D might be TRBD2 (7 bases). The length of the CDR3 is 15 residues. Trimming removed 0 bases at V and 8 bases at J, with 15 bases between. Germline V lookup: CDR1 SEHNR, CDR2 FQNEAQ (reference sequence). The CDR3 bases are TGTGCCAGCAGCTTAGCGCAAGGGGGGGACCTTACGCAGTATTTT. The encoded protein is CASSLAQGGDLTQYF.

The chain links TRBV19 to TRBJ1-5, with 10 nucleotides matching TRBD1. V gave up 5 bases and J gave up 5 bases; unmatched junction bases: 6. CDR3 size: 15 residues. Germline V gene sequence: CDR1 LNHDA, CDR2 SQIVND (reference sequence). The chain's CDR3 is CASSRQGARDQPQHF. The CDR3 bases are TGTGCCAGTAGTCGACAGGGGGCGCGGGATCAGCCCCAGCATTTT.

This clonotype occurred many times. This rearrangement joins TRBV28 to TRBJ2-7; D gene ambiguous. Germline CDR1 MDHEN, CDR2 SYDVKM. Trimming pared 3 bases from V and 0 bases from J, leaving 12 bases between. The CDR3 spans 15 residues. For the CDR3, the DNA is TGTGCCAGCAGTTTGCCAACGACCGGCTCCTACGAGCAGTACTTC. Its protein is CASSLPTTGSYEQYF. Variable domain in full (rest from reference TRBV28 and TRBJ2-7): DVKVTQSSRYLVKRTGEKVFLECVQDMDHENMFWYRQDPGLGLRLIYFSYDVKMKEKGDIPEGYSVSREKKERFSLILESASTNQTSMYLCASSLPTTGSYEQYFGPGTRLTVT.

This clonotype was recorded at least ten times. CDR3 sequence (DNA): TGCAGTGCTAGGGCGGGCAGCAAGAACACCGGGGAGCTGTTTTTT. This sequence encodes CSARAGSKNTGELFF. The J gene is TRBJ2-2, the V gene TRBV20-1, with D perhaps TRBD2 (5 bases). Trimming removed 3 bases from V and 1 base from J, with 12 bases in between. The germline gives CDR1 DFQATT, CDR2 SNEGSKA (reference sequence). The CDR3 totals 15 residues.

This clonotype was seen at least ten times. This chain connects TRBV20-1 to TRBJ2-7; 13 bases line up with TRBD2. The CDR3 loop spans 14 amino acids. Germline V CDR1 and CDR2: DFQATT, SNEGSKA (reference sequence). J was trimmed by 5 bases and V by 3 bases; bases with no gene match: 4. As DNA, the CDR3 is TGCAGTGCTAGGGGACTAGCGGGAAGAGACGAGCAGTACTTC. This sequence encodes CSARGLAGRDEQYF.

This clonotype was recorded many times. The chain is built from TRBV24-1 and TRBJ2-7; D not resolved. V was pared by 10 bases and J by 0 bases, with 12 bases between. The CDR3 is 13 amino acids. Germline V gene lookup returns CDR1 KGHDR and CDR2 SFDVKD. The CDR3 bases are TGTGCCACGTCGACCTCCCTCTCCTACGAGCAGTACTTC. This gives the protein CATSTSLSYEQYF.

This clonotype occurred many times. The chain couples TRBV4-1 to TRBJ2-5, with D tentatively TRBD1 (6 bases). V was pared by 3 bases and J by 5 bases, with 10 bases between. CDR1 is MGHRA and CDR2 is YSYEKL in the germline V gene. This CDR3 spans 13 amino acids. The chain's CDR3 is CASSQTGGETQYF. CDR3 sequence (DNA): TGCGCCAGCAGCCAGACAGGCGGGGAGACCCAGTACTTC.

This clonotype was counted many times. This chain links TRBV12-3 or TRBV12-4 with TRBJ2-1, with TRBD1 matching over 9 bases. CDR3 length: 15 amino acids. Germline trimming cut 5 bases from V and 3 bases from J; bases unmatched to any gene: 5. CDR3 region: CASSLGDRDYNEQFF. The CDR3 coding sequence is TGTGCCAGCAGTCTAGGGGACAGGGACTACAATGAGCAGTTCTTC.

The chain couples TRBV20-1 to TRBJ2-1; 8 bases are a match to TRBD2. Germline loops: CDR1 DFQATT, CDR2 SNEGSKA (reference sequence). Trimming removed 5 bases from V and 0 bases from J; junction bases left unmatched: 6. This CDR3 contains 15 residues. The DNA of the CDR3 is TGCAGTGCTCTTGGGACTAGAGGCTCCTACAATGAGCAGTTCTTC. Translating it yields CSALGTRGSYNEQFF.

About this clonotype: A much larger clone sits a single nucleotide away, making a read error possible. V usage is TRBV20-1 and J usage is TRBJ1-2, with a weak D call TRBD1 (6 bases). CDR3 length: 14 amino acids. The germline V gene encodes CDR1 DFQATT and CDR2 SNEGSKA (reference sequence). Trimming removed 3 bases at V and 3 bases at J, with 14 bases between. The CDR3 reads CSAREQGEDYGYTF. Here the CDR3 DNA reads TGCAGTGCTAGGGAACAGGGAGAGGACTATGGCTACACCTTC.

This clonotype appeared a few times. The rearrangement links TRBV6-5 to TRBJ1-1, with 8 nucleotides matching TRBD1. The CDR3 has 16 residues. The germline V gene encodes CDR1 MNHEY and CDR2 SVGAGI. V trimming: 3 bases; J trimming: 0 bases; junction bases outside the gene matches: 6. The CDR3 spells CASSYGQGLMNTEAFF. DNA for the CDR3: TGTGCCAGCAGTTATGGACAGGGACTGATGAACACTGAAGCTTTCTTT.

In its sample, this clonotype was seen many times. The chain recombines TRBV7-8 with TRBJ2-3, with D unresolved. The CDR3 consists of 14 residues. Deletions cut 5 bases from V and 3 bases from J, with 12 bases between. The germline V gene encodes CDR1 SGHVS and CDR2 FQNEAQ. CDR3 coding DNA: TGTGCCAGCAGCCGCCCCCTGACTACAGATACGCAGTATTTT. It yields the protein CASSRPLTTDTQYF.

This clonotype was detected a few times. The chain is built from TRBV5-1 and TRBJ1-1; D is possibly TRBD1 (5 bases). Germline CDR1 reads SGHRS; CDR2 reads YFSETQ. Trimming left V 2 bases short and J 9 bases short, with 17 bases between. This CDR3 is built from 14 residues. The CDR3, as DNA: TGCGCCAGCAGCTTCGGGACGGGAGTATGGCAAGCTTTCTTT. Protein: CASSFGTGVWQAFF.

This clonotype was picked up many times. The rearrangement links TRBV7-9 to TRBJ2-3; 7 nucleotides agree with TRBD1. V gave up 5 bases and J gave up 1 base; unmatched junction bases: 6. CDR1 SEHNR and CDR2 FQNEAQ come from the germline V gene (reference sequence). The CDR3 is made up of 15 amino acids. Here the CDR3 DNA reads TGTGCCAGCAGCCTACAGGGGAAGGGCACAGATACGCAGTATTTT. It translates to CASSLQGKGTDTQYF.

Details on this clonotype: This may arise from a read error, as a much more abundant clone is one base away. V is TRBV12-3 or TRBV12-4 and J is TRBJ1-4; 9 bases line up with TRBD1. The CDR3 totals 15 residues. Unmatched junction bases numbered 7, after V lost 7 bases and J lost 4 bases. The CDR3 spells CASKGTGGINEKLFF. The CDR3 DNA is TGTGCCAGCAAGGGTACAGGGGGCATTAATGAAAAACTGTTTTTT.

This clonotype was seen ten or more times. The J gene is TRBJ2-7, the V gene TRBV5-1; 7 bases line up with TRBD1. Germline loops: CDR1 SGHRS, CDR2 YFSETQ. The CDR3 is 15 amino acids. After removal of 4 bases from V and 0 bases from J, the junction contained 7 bases not matched to a gene. CDR3 loop: CASSPTGTASYEQYF. Here the CDR3 DNA reads TGCGCCAGCAGCCCCACCGGGACAGCCTCCTACGAGCAGTACTTC.

V and J are TRBV4-2 and TRBJ2-5; 7 bases fit TRBD2. The CDR3 is 15 amino acids. Germline assignment: CDR1 LGHNA and CDR2 YNFKEQ. The V and J ends lost 6 bases and 1 base, in that order; junction bases with no gene match: 8. CDR3 sequence (DNA): TGTGCCAGCAGTCCTGGGGGGGTTCGCCAAGAGACCCAGTACTTC. Residues: CASSPGGVRQETQYF.

V and J are TRBV12-3 or TRBV12-4 and TRBJ1-3, with D maybe TRBD1 (6 bases). Trimming pared 3 bases from V and 2 bases from J, leaving 17 bases between. The length of the CDR3 is 17 residues. The chain's CDR3 is CASSFQQGGAAGNTIYF. The CDR3 DNA sequence: TGTGCCAGCAGTTTTCAACAGGGCGGTGCGGCTGGAAACACCATATATTTT.

This clonotype was observed at least ten times. The V and J genes are TRBV9 and TRBJ2-3; perhaps TRBD2 as D (6 bases). The V and J ends lost 0 bases and 2 bases respectively, with 7 bases between them. Germline CDR1 reads SGDLS; CDR2 reads YYNGEE. The CDR3 is 14 amino acids. CDR3 amino acids: CASSVAGVTDTQYF. For the CDR3, the DNA is TGTGCCAGCAGCGTAGCGGGAGTCACAGATACGCAGTATTTT.

This clonotype showed up many times. This chain connects TRBV29-1 to TRBJ2-5; D might be TRBD1 or TRBD2, each matching 5 bases. This CDR3 region has 11 residues. Trimming cost V 6 bases and J 4 bases, with 9 bases left between them. Germline lookup yields CDR1 SQVTM and CDR2 ANQGSEA. CDR3 region: CSVRDRETQYF. In DNA, the CDR3 is TGCAGCGTCCGGGACCGAGAGACCCAGTACTTC.